A single sample is the source of the 15 T cell receptor beta chains below, sequenced in a study of shared clonotypes between healthy human individuals. Assay: immunoSEQ multiplex PCR; the TCRdb copy retains only in-frame clones and omits some. The table lists more than 400,000 clones, around 96% of them singletons. The sample consisted of naive CD4+ T cells sorted from blood. As for subset: CD45RA+ positively selected. The source of these receptors is a woman aged 30 to 39 in good health.

The chain has TRBV5-4 and TRBJ1-2; D is uncertain. Trimming removed 2 bases from V and 2 bases from J, with 4 bases in between. Germline assignment: CDR1 SGHNT and CDR2 YYREEE (reference sequence). The CDR3 has 12 residues. For the CDR3, the DNA is TGTGCCAGCAGCTTCGGAAACTATGGCTACACCTTC. This encodes CASSFGNYGYTF.

The chain carries TRBV28 and TRBJ1-1, with a weak D call TRBD1 (5 bases). V was shortened by 6 bases and J by 8 bases, with 13 bases between the two germline ends. Looked up from germline, CDR1 is MDHEN and CDR2 is SYDVKM. CDR3 length: 12 amino acids. CDR3 bases: TGTGCCAGCAGGGAGGGGTTGAGGGAAGCTTTCTTT. Translated, it gives CASREGLREAFF.

This clone was seen only once. V is TRBV2 and J is TRBJ2-1, with 13 bases aligning to TRBD2. This CDR3 contains 17 residues. Germline V lookup: CDR1 SNHLY, CDR2 FYNNEI. V gave up 6 bases and J gave up 3 bases; unmatched junction bases: 8. DNA of the CDR3: TGTGCCAGCAGGGCCCGGACTAGCGGGAGTAGCTACAATGAGCAGTTCTTC. Translation: CASRARTSGSSYNEQFF. The variable domain in full, with the rest retrieved from reference TRBV2 and TRBJ2-1, is EPEVTQTPSHQVTQMGQEVILRCVPISNHLYFYWYRQILGQKVEFLVSFYNNEISEKSEIFDDQFSVERPDGSNFTLKIRSTKLEDSAMYFCASRARTSGSSYNEQFFGPGTRLTVL.

The chain has TRBV4-1 and TRBJ1-2; 8 bases agree with TRBD1. V shed 4 bases and J 8 bases; nucleotides not matched to a gene: 15. Per germline, CDR1 MGHRA and CDR2 YSYEKL. This CDR3 contains 16 residues. The CDR3 sequence: CASSLLETGERWGYTF. CDR3 DNA: TGCGCCAGCAGCCTCCTGGAGACAGGGGAGCGTTGGGGCTACACCTTC.

The rearrangement uses TRBV10-2 and TRBJ2-7; D is possibly TRBD2 (5 bases). Per the germline V gene, CDR1 is WSHSY and CDR2 is SAAADI. Trimming removed 7 bases from V and 4 bases from J, with 17 bases in between. CDR3 size: 14 residues. The CDR3 spells CASKFRRDGYEQYF. CDR3 DNA: TGCGCCAGCAAGTTCCGTCGGGATGGATACGAGCAGTACTTC.

This chain uses TRBV27 with TRBJ1-1; D unresolved. The germline V gene has CDR1 MNHEY and CDR2 SMNVEV (reference sequence). Trimming stripped 0 bases from V and 4 bases from J, with 12 bases between. The CDR3 sequence is 15 residues long. The CDR3 spells CASSLSRVTSTEAFF. The CDR3 DNA follows: TGTGCCAGCAGTTTATCGCGGGTGACGAGCACTGAAGCTTTCTTT.

This clone was recorded once. The V gene is TRBV28, the J gene TRBJ1-5; TRBD1 is a possible D gene (6 bases). Trimming removed 3 bases at V and 4 bases at J, with 16 bases between. The CDR3 totals 16 residues. Germline V CDR1 and CDR2: MDHEN, SYDVKM. CDR3 loop: CASSFFRGIPNQPQHF. The CDR3 nucleotides read TGTGCCAGCAGTTTCTTCAGGGGAATCCCTAATCAGCCCCAGCATTTT.

The chain joins TRBV28 to TRBJ2-1, with TRBD2 matching over 7 bases. The CDR3 spans 16 residues. Germline V gives CDR1 MDHEN, CDR2 SYDVKM. V shed 3 bases, J shed 5 bases, and the junction held 10 bases outside the gene matches. The CDR3 nucleotides read TGTGCCAGCAGTTTGAATCGTTGGCTAGCGGACAATGAGCAGTTCTTC. Translated: CASSLNRWLADNEQFF.

This clone was picked up one time. The chain combines TRBV28 with TRBJ2-7; 11 bases line up with TRBD1. CDR1 is MDHEN and CDR2 is SYDVKM in the germline V gene. CDR3 length equals 14 residues. V lost 5 bases to trimming and J lost 9 bases; unmatched junction nucleotides: 9. In DNA form, the CDR3 reads TGTGCCAGCAGTCTTGGGGACAGGGGGTTAGGGCAGTACTTC. It is translated as CASSLGDRGLGQYF.

The V call is TRBV28, the J call TRBJ1-2, with D possibly TRBD1 on 5 matching bases. Trimming shortened V by 6 bases and J by 6 bases, and 8 bases separated the two germline ends. CDR1 is MDHEN, CDR2 SYDVKM, per germline. The CDR3 has 11 amino acids. The chain's CDR3 is CASRWGNGYTF. CDR3 bases: TGTGCCAGCAGGTGGGGGAATGGCTACACCTTC.

V gene TRBV27 combines with J gene TRBJ1-2, with 11 bases aligning to TRBD1. The junction had 7 bases not matched to a gene; V was cut back by 6 bases and J by 1 base. Germline assignment: CDR1 MNHEY and CDR2 SMNVEV (reference sequence). The CDR3 consists of 16 residues. The CDR3 DNA follows: TGTGCCAGCAGCAAATGGGGGACAGGGGGTAACTATGGCTACACCTTC. Amino acid sequence: CASSKWGTGGNYGYTF.

The chain links TRBV18 to TRBJ1-5; no clear D gene. There are 15 residues in the CDR3. The germline gives CDR1 KGHSH, CDR2 LQKENI. V was clipped by 2 bases and J by 1 base, with 9 bases between them. DNA for the CDR3: TGTGCCAGCTCACCAGGAGGGCGAAGCAATCAGCCCCAGCATTTT. It encodes CASSPGGRSNQPQHF.

The V and J genes are TRBV4-2 and TRBJ2-7; possibly TRBD2 for D (6 bases). This CDR3 has 16 residues. The germline CDR1 and CDR2 sequences are LGHNA and YNFKEQ. The V gene lost 0 bases and the J gene lost 2 bases, with 14 bases spanning the gap. The CDR3 DNA reads as TGTGCCAGCAGCCAAGATCCGGGAGCGAGCCCCTACGAGCAGTACTTC. The encoded protein is CASSQDPGASPYEQYF.

V and J are TRBV28 and TRBJ2-6; a possible D gene is TRBD1 (6 bases). Trimming stripped 3 bases from V and 4 bases from J, with 16 bases between. CDR1 and CDR2 from the germline V gene are MDHEN and SYDVKM. This CDR3 spans 17 amino acids. This chain's CDR3 is CASSLAGEFLGANVLTF. In DNA form, the CDR3 reads TGTGCCAGCAGTTTGGCAGGGGAGTTCCTGGGGGCCAACGTCCTGACTTTC.

V is TRBV18 and J is TRBJ2-2; D is perhaps TRBD1 or TRBD2 (5 bases each). The CDR3 is 16 amino acids. V was clipped by 4 bases and J by 7 bases, with 19 bases between them. The germline V gene has CDR1 KGHSH and CDR2 LQKENI. In DNA, the CDR3 is TGTGCCAGCTCACAAGGGACCCGGCGTGGGGTCGGGGAGCTGTTTTTT. Protein sequence: CASSQGTRRGVGELFF. The variable domain in full, with the rest retrieved from reference TRBV18 and TRBJ2-2, is NAGVMQNPRHLVRRRGQEARLRCSPMKGHSHVYWYRQLPEEGLKFMVYLQKENIIDESGMPKERFSAEFPKEGPSILRIQQVVRGDSAAYFCASSQGTRRGVGELFFGEGSRLTVL.